A selection of T cell receptor beta chains follows, all from one sample in a study of resident and recirculating memory T cells in vitiligo. The method was immunoSEQ multiplex PCR; TCRdb's version includes in-frame clones alone and lacks a portion of them. Of 60,000 to 80,000 clones in the sample, approximately 91% were seen once. Sequencing input: blood. All receptors come from a male donor with vitiligo. Both conserved end residues are trimmed from each CDR3.

V gene: TRBV11-2
CDR3 protein: ASSLGGGHRRAQY

V gene: TRBV21-1
CDR3 protein: ASKTGQDDEKLF

V gene: TRBV6-5
CDR3 protein: ASSYRGRANEKLF

V gene: TRBV5-1
CDR3 protein: ASSLGLPGETQY

V gene: TRBV28
CDR3 protein: ASRLNEKLF

V gene: TRBV10-3
CDR3 protein: AISRGQEGAEAF

V gene: TRBV6-1
CDR3 protein: ASSAESDQPQH

V gene: TRBV29-1
CDR3 protein: SVDTGSGYT

V gene: TRBV27
CDR3 protein: ASSLYPDRAEGYT

V gene: TRBV25-1
CDR3 protein: ASSGGEQF

V gene: TRBV7-6
CDR3 protein: ASSFSQEAYEQY

V gene: TRBV5-1
CDR3 protein: ASSLDPRVAEYGYT

V gene: TRBV7-3
CDR3 protein: ASSLRAGTDYGYT

V gene: TRBV7-2
CDR3 protein: ASSSLSGGPPYEQY

V gene: TRBV19
CDR3 protein: ASSPGLAGYYEQY

V gene: TRBV7-2
CDR3 protein: ASSSSRTGGMNEQF

V gene: TRBV7-9
CDR3 protein: ASSLMGQGISPLH

V gene: TRBV29-1
CDR3 protein: SVYEDRGQFQETQY

V gene: TRBV4-3
CDR3 protein: ASSQDYVTTQETQY

V gene: TRBV5-6
CDR3 protein: ASSLVVGQGARGANVLT

V gene: TRBV9
CDR3 protein: ASSVDTRSYEQY

V gene: TRBV15
CDR3 protein: ATSPGLPDTQY

V gene: TRBV28
CDR3 protein: ASSPPGRSLAYGYT

V gene: TRBV6-1
CDR3 protein: ASSERGDSLQAF

V gene: TRBV19
CDR3 protein: ASSSRATLYGYT

V gene: TRBV5-6
CDR3 protein: ASSWFGTAYEQY

V gene: TRBV7-3
CDR3 protein: ASSLGDRPNYGYT

V gene: TRBV9
CDR3 protein: ASSANYNEQF

V gene: TRBV4-2
CDR3 protein: ASSQDRYSGNTIY

V gene: TRBV28
CDR3 protein: ASTPGGVSPLH

V gene: TRBV4-3
CDR3 protein: ASSQDLVDTQY

V gene: TRBV6-1
CDR3 protein: ASSATGTGLIVDQPQH

V gene: TRBV28
CDR3 protein: ASSYTLVGNQPQH

V gene: TRBV6-5
CDR3 protein: ASSRQGGQPQH

V gene: TRBV5-5
CDR3 protein: ASSLVQHSNQPQH

V gene: TRBV6-5
CDR3 protein: ASSKGLHQPQH

V gene: TRBV6-6
CDR3 protein: ASRSYNQPQH

V gene: TRBV4-3
CDR3 protein: ASSQVGRGREKLF

V gene: TRBV11-2
CDR3 protein: ASSFWGVETQY

V gene: TRBV6-5
CDR3 protein: ASSSVTGRNTEAF

V gene: TRBV4-3
CDR3 protein: ASSQVRGYSGNTIY

V gene: TRBV5-1
CDR3 protein: ASSPPGSSGNTIY

V gene: TRBV28
CDR3 protein: ASRGQGNTDTQY